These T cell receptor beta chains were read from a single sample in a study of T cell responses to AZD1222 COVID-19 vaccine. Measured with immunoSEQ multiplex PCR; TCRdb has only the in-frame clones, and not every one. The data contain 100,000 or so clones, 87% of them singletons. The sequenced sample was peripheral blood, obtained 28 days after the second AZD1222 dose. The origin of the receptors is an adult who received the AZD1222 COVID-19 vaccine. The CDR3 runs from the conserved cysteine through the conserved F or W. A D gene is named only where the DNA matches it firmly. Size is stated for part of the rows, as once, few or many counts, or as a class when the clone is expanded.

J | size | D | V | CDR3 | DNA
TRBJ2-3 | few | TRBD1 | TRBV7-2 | CASSLGTGYDADTQYF | TGTGCCAGCAGCTTAGGGACAGGGTACGACGCAGATACGCAGTATTTT
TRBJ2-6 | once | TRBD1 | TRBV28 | CASSLGQAFFSGANVLTF | TGTGCCAGCAGTTTAGGACAGGCTTTCTTCTCTGGGGCCAACGTCCTGACTTTC
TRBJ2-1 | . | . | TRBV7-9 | CASSPLGGATRSSYNEQFF | TGTGCCAGCAGCCCTCTAGGGGGGGCGACTCGGAGCTCCTACAATGAGCAGTTCTTC
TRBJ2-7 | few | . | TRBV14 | CASSRAGVAYEQYF | TGTGCCAGCAGTCGGGCAGGGGTGGCCTACGAGCAGTACTTC
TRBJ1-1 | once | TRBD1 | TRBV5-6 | CASSLVVGQGMNTEAFF | TGTGCCAGCAGCTTGGTGGTGGGACAGGGAATGAACACTGAAGCTTTCTTT
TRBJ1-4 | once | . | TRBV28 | CASNEGGRNEKLFF | TGTGCCAGCAATGAGGGGGGAAGGAATGAAAAACTGTTTTTT
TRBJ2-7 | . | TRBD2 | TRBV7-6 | CASSSAGLIAGEQYF | TGTGCCAGCAGCTCCGCAGGTTTAATAGCGGGGGAGCAGTACTTC
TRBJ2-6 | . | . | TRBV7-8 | CASSLVATLTGANVLTF | TGTGCCAGCAGCTTAGTTGCTACGTTAACCGGGGCCAACGTCCTGACTTTC
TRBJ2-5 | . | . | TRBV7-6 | CASREGHQETQYF | TGTGCCAGCAGGGAGGGGCATCAAGAGACCCAGTACTTC
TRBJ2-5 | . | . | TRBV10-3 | CAPSRLGGETQYF | TGTGCCCCATCACGGTTGGGTGGAGAGACCCAGTACTTC
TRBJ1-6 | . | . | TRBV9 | CASSPQNDPVNSPLHF | TGTGCCAGCAGCCCACAGAACGACCCCGTCAATTCACCCCTCCACTTT
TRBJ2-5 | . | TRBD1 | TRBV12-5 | CASGSQGAGETQYF | TGTGCTAGTGGTTCCCAGGGGGCGGGAGAGACCCAGTACTTC
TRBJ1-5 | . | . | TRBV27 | CASSLSMDQPQHF | TGTGCCAGCAGTTTATCGATGGATCAGCCCCAGCATTTT
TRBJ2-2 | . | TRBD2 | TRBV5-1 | CASSEGLAEINTGELFF | TGCGCCAGCAGCGAGGGACTAGCGGAAATTAACACCGGGGAGCTGTTTTTT
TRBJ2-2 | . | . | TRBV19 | CASSIGGQVGELFF | TGTGCCAGTAGTATTGGAGGGCAGGTCGGGGAGCTGTTTTTT
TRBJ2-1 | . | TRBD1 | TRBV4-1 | CASSLRPGQGLLF | TGCGCCAGCAGCCTCAGGCCGGGACAGGGCCTCCTCTTC
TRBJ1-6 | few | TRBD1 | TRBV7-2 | CASSLQGGRTNSPLHF | TGTGCCAGCAGCTTACAAGGGGGCCGGACTAATTCACCCCTCCACTTT
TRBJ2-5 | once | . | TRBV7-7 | CASSLGQYQETQYF | TGTGCTAGCAGCTTAGGACAGTACCAAGAGACCCAGTACTTC
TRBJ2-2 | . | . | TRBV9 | CASSVGNTGELFF | TGTGCCAGCAGCGTAGGGAACACCGGGGAGCTGTTTTTT
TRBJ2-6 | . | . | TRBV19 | CASSEQGPGANVLTF | TGTGCCAGTAGTGAACAGGGACCTGGGGCCAACGTCCTGACTTTC
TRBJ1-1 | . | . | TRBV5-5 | CASSFILNTEAFF | TGTGCCAGCAGCTTCATCCTGAACACTGAAGCTTTCTTT
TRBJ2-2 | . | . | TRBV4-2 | CASSQVTSSTGELFF | TGTGCCAGCAGCCAAGTTACTAGCAGCACCGGGGAGCTGTTTTTT
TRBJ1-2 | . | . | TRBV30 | CAWSVQRVGTF | TGTGCCTGGAGTGTACAAAGAGTGGGGACCTTC
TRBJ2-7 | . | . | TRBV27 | CASSLSTVSYEQYF | TGTGCCAGCAGTTTATCGACGGTTAGTTACGAGCAGTACTTC
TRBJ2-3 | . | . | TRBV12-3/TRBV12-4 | CASSRLTDTQYF | TGTGCCAGCAGCCGTCTCACAGATACGCAGTATTTT
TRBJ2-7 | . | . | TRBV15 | CATSTTSAASYEQYF | TGTGCCACCAGCACCACCTCGGCAGCCAGCTACGAGCAGTACTTC
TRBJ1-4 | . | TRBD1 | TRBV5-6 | CASSLWDRSQKLFF | TGTGCCAGCAGCTTGTGGGACAGATCACAAAAACTGTTTTTT
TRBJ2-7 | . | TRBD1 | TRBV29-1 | CSVGLTGNEQYF | TGCAGCGTTGGATTGACAGGGAACGAGCAGTACTTC
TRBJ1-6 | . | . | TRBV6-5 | CASSYSQPNSPLHF | TGTGCCAGCAGTTACTCCCAGCCTAATTCACCCCTCCACTTT
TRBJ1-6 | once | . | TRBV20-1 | CSASVTRIDETPLHF | TGCAGTGCTAGTGTGACCCGGATAGACGAGACACCCCTCCACTTT
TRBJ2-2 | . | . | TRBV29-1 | CSVDRGTPANTGELFF | TGCAGCGTTGACAGGGGTACACCCGCGAACACCGGGGAGCTGTTTTTT
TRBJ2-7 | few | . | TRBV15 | CATSREKQGASYEQYF | TGTGCCACCAGCAGAGAGAAACAGGGAGCCTCCTACGAGCAGTACTTC
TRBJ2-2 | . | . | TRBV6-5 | CASSYRQANTGELFF | TGTGCCAGCAGTTACAGGCAGGCGAACACCGGGGAGCTGTTTTTT
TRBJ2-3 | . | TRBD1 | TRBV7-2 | CASSLVSGQGGSTQYF | TGTGCCAGCAGCTTAGTCTCCGGACAGGGAGGAAGTACGCAGTATTTT
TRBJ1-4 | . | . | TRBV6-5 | CASSLQPRSNEKLFF | TGTGCCAGCAGTCTCCAGCCCCGGAGTAATGAAAAACTGTTTTTT
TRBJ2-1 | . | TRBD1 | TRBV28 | CASNPGQGNEQFF | TGTGCCAGCAATCCGGGACAGGGAAATGAGCAGTTCTTC
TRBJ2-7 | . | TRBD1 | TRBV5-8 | CASSPGRVTGSPRYEQYF | TGTGCCAGCAGCCCGGGCAGGGTGACAGGGTCTCCCCGCTACGAGCAGTACTTC
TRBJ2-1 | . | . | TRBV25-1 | CASSEFGGATYNEQFF | TGTGCCAGCAGTGAATTTGGCGGAGCCACCTACAATGAGCAGTTCTTC
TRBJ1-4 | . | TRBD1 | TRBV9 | CASSEGTGGNEKLFF | TGTGCCAGCAGCGAGGGGACAGGCGGTAATGAAAAACTGTTTTTT
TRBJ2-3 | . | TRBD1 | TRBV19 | CASSASGTGGSSTDTQYF | TGTGCCAGTAGTGCCTCTGGGACAGGGGGCTCTAGCACAGATACGCAGTATTTT
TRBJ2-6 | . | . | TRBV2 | CASNTGGLSGANVLTF | TGTGCCAGCAACACAGGCGGCCTCTCTGGGGCCAACGTCCTGACTTTC
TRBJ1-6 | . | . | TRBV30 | CAWSVMVGSPLHF | TGTGCCTGGAGTGTAATGGTTGGCTCACCCCTCCACTTT
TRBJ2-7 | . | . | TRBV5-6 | CASSLGLGTATYEQYF | TGTGCCAGCAGCTTAGGACTCGGGACGGCCACCTACGAGCAGTACTTC
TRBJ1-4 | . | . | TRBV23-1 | CASSLFAGAREKLFF | TGCGCCAGCAGTCTCTTTGCGGGGGCAAGAGAAAAACTGTTTTTT
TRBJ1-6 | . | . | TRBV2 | CASRADYNSPLHF | TGTGCCAGCAGAGCAGATTATAATTCACCCCTCCACTTT
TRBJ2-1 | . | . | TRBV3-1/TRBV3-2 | CASSVLCFHSDNEQFF | TGTGCCAGCAGCGTCCTATGTTTCCATTCCGACAATGAGCAGTTCTTC
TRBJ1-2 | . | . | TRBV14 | CASSQASGFSGYTF | TGTGCCAGCAGCCAAGCTTCCGGATTTTCTGGCTACACCTTC
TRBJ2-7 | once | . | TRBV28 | CASSLLYRTDSYEQYF | TGTGCCAGCAGTTTATTGTACAGGACGGACTCCTACGAGCAGTACTTC
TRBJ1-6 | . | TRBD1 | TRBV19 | CASSMPGQGHSPLHF | TGTGCCAGTAGTATGCCCGGACAGGGGCATTCACCCCTCCACTTT
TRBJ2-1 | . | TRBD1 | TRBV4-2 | CASSQHTGTGDWSSYNEQFF | TGTGCCAGCAGCCAACATACCGGGACAGGGGATTGGAGCTCCTACAATGAGCAGTTCTTC
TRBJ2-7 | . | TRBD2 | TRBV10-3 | CAISTGTSGSYEQYF | TGTGCCATCAGTACCGGGACTAGCGGATCCTACGAGCAGTACTTC
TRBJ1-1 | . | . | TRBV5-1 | CASSLYILYKDTEAFF | TGCGCCAGCAGCTTGTATATCCTTTATAAGGACACTGAAGCTTTCTTT